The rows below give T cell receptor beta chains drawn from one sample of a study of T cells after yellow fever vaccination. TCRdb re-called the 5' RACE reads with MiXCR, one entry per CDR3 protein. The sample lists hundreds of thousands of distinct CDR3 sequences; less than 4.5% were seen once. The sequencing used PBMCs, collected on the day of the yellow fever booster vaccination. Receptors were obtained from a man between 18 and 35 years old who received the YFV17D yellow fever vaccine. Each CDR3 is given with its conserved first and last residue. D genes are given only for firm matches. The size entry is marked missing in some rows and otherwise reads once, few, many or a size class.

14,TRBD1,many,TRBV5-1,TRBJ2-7,TGCGCCAGCAGCGTACAGGGGGCGCAGGGCGAGCAGTACTTC,CASSVQGAQGEQYF
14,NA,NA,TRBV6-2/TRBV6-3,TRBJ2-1,TGTGCCAGCAGTCCCGACAGGGGAGGGAATGAGCAGTTCTTC,CASSPDRGGNEQFF
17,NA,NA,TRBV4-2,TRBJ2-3,TGTGCCAGCAGCCAAGGCCTAGCCGGACGGTTGTTGGATACGCAGTATTTT,CASSQGLAGRLLDTQYF
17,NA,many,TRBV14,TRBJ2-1,TGTGCCAGCAGCCGCGGGCCGGAGGGAATGTCCTACAATGAGCAGTTCTTC,CASSRGPEGMSYNEQFF
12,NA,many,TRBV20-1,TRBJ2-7,TGCAGTGTACCGCTAGCGCCCAACGAGCAGTACTTC,CSVPLAPNEQYF
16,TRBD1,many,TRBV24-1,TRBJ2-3,TGTGCCACCAGTGATTCCCAGGGGGCGGTCCAAGATACGCAGTATTTT,CATSDSQGAVQDTQYF
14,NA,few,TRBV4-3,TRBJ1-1,TGCGCCAGCAGCCAAGATCACGGGGTGACTGAAGCTTTCTTT,CASSQDHGVTEAFF
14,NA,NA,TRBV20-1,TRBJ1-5,TGCAGTGCTGGGTCACCCAAAGGAGGTCAGCCCCAGCATTTT,CSAGSPKGGQPQHF
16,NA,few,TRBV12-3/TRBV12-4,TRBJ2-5,TGTGCCAGCAGGCTCGGGGCAGGGGGGGGCGAAGAGACCCAGTACTTC,CASRLGAGGGEETQYF
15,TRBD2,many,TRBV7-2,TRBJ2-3,TGTGCCAGCAGCCCGGGACTAACTAGCACAGATACGCAGTATTTT,CASSPGLTSTDTQYF
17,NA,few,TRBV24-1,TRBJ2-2,TGTGCCACCAGTGATCGAGCGACAGGATTGAACACCGGGGAGCTGTTTTTT,CATSDRATGLNTGELFF
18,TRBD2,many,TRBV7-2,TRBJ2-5,TGTGCCAGCAGCTTAGTTGTTTCAATCAGCGCGGGGGGAGAGACCCAGTACTTC,CASSLVVSISAGGETQYF
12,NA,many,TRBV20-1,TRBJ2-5,TGCAGTGCTAGACTCGGGAAAGAGACCCAGTACTTC,CSARLGKETQYF
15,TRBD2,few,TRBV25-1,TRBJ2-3,TGTGCCAGCAGGATAGCGGGGGGCCCCACAGATACGCAGTATTTT,CASRIAGGPTDTQYF
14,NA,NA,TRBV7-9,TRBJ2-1,TGTGCCAGCAGCTCCTGGGCTGGAGACAATGAGCAGTTCTTC,CASSSWAGDNEQFF
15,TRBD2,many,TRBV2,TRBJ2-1,TGTGCCAGAACCCAACCGGGACTAGCGATTAATGAGCAGTTCTTC,CARTQPGLAINEQFF
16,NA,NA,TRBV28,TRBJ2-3,TGTGCCAGCCCCCCCACGGGCACAGGCGCCACAGATACGCAGTATTTT,CASPPTGTGATDTQYF
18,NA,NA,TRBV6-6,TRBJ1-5,TGTGCCAGCAGCTGGATCCCGGGATTTTTACCAGGCAATCAGCCCCAGCATTTT,CASSWIPGFLPGNQPQHF
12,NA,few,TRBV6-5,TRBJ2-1,TGTGCCACAGGGGGGTCCTACAATGAGCAGTTCTTC,CATGGSYNEQFF
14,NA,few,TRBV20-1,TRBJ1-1,TGCAGTGCTAGCTCCGGGGGCGCCGCGTTTGAAGCTTTCTTT,CSASSGGAAFEAFF
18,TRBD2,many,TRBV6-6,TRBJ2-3,TGTGCCAGCAGTCTCCGGGGTAGCGGGGGGACGTCCCCAGATACGCAGTATTTT,CASSLRGSGGTSPDTQYF
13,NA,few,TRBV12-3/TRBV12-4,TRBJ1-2,TGTGCCAGCAGTTTAGGCGTCGCCTATGGCTACACCTTC,CASSLGVAYGYTF
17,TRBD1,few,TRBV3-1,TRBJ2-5,TGTGCCAGCAGCCAAGACGCGGGACAGGGGGTTAGATGGACCCAGTACTTC,CASSQDAGQGVRWTQYF
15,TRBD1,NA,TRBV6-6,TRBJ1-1,TGTGCCAGCAGTTACATAGACAGGGAGGGCACTGAAGCTTTCTTT,CASSYIDREGTEAFF